Each of the 10 T cell receptor beta chains below was sequenced from the same sample in a study of T cell responses to AZD1222 COVID-19 vaccine. The data were produced by immunoSEQ multiplex PCR, yet TCRdb's version contains in-frame clones alone and is incomplete. Of roughly 100,000 clones in the sample, approximately 87% were seen once. The source was peripheral blood, collected on day 0 of AZD1222 vaccination. These receptor sequences come from an adult in good health.

The chain combines TRBV5-4 with TRBJ2-5, with D possibly TRBD1 on 5 matching bases. Trimming cost V 4 bases and J 4 bases, with 11 bases left between them. CDR3 size: 13 residues. Per the germline V gene, CDR1 is SGHNT and CDR2 is YYREEE (reference sequence). CDR3 amino acids: CASSRERGETQYF. CDR3 bases: TGTGCCAGCAGCAGGGAAAGGGGAGAGACCCAGTACTTC.

The CDR3 coding sequence is TGTGCCACCAGCAGTTGGAGGGAGGGGAATTCACCCCTCCACTTT. This codes for CATSSWREGNSPLHF. The chain uses TRBV15 and TRBJ1-6; the D gene is possibly TRBD1 (5 bases). Trimming removed 3 bases from V and 7 bases from J, with 13 bases in between. This CDR3 is built from 15 residues. The germline gives CDR1 LNHNV, CDR2 YYDKDF (reference sequence).

The rearrangement links TRBV11-2 to TRBJ2-7, with 7 bases matching TRBD1. V trimming: 3 bases; J trimming: 7 bases; junction bases outside the gene matches: 12. CDR1 SGHAT and CDR2 FQNNGV come from the germline V gene. This CDR3 spans 15 amino acids. CDR3 bases: TGTGCCAGCAGCTTCTTGACAGGGCCTGCGGAAGAGCAGTACTTC. Residues: CASSFLTGPAEEQYF. The entire variable domain, with the rest obtained from reference TRBV11-2 and TRBJ2-7, is as follows: EAGVAQSPRYKIIEKRQSVAFWCNPISGHATLYWYQQILGQGPKLLIQFQNNGVVDDSQLPKDRFSAERLKGVDSTLKIQPAKLEDSAVYLCASSFLTGPAEEQYFGPGTRLTVT.

This clone was detected a few times. V gene TRBV7-9 combines with J gene TRBJ2-7, with D possibly TRBD2 on 5 matching bases. Germline lookup yields CDR1 SEHNR and CDR2 FQNEAQ (reference sequence). The CDR3 has 14 residues. Deletions cut 1 base from V and 5 bases from J, with 12 bases between. The CDR3 coding sequence is TGTGCCAGCAGCTTAGTCGGGGAGCCCCACGAGCAGTACTTC. Translating gives CASSLVGEPHEQYF.

V gene TRBV15 combines with J gene TRBJ1-2; tentative D call: TRBD1 (5 bases). V lost 1 base and J 6 bases, leaving 18 bases between the germline ends. The CDR3 is made up of 16 amino acids. Germline loops: CDR1 LNHNV, CDR2 YYDKDF (reference sequence). DNA of the CDR3: TGTGCCACCAGCAGAGTAAGCGCTGGTGGAGGGGATGGCTACACCTTC. This codes for CATSRVSAGGGDGYTF.

The chain couples TRBV18 to TRBJ1-1; D ambiguous. The CDR3 has 13 residues. CDR1 KGHSH and CDR2 LQKENI come from the germline V gene. Trimming took 6 bases from V and 1 from J, leaving 9 bases between them. The CDR3, as DNA: TGTGCCAGCTCCGAGACACAGAACACTGAAGCTTTCTTT. Translated: CASSETQNTEAFF. The full variable domain, in which reference TRBV18 and TRBJ1-1 provide the parts outside the CDR3, is NAGVMQNPRHLVRRRGQEARLRCSPMKGHSHVYWYRQLPEEGLKFMVYLQKENIIDESGMPKERFSAEFPKEGPSILRIQQVVRGDSAAYFCASSETQNTEAFFGQGTRLTVV.

This rearrangement joins TRBV10-3 to TRBJ2-5; TRBD2 might be the D (6 bases). Trimming removed 4 bases at V and 1 base at J, with 13 bases between. CDR3 length: 15 amino acids. Germline-derived CDR1 and CDR2 are ENHRY and SYGVKD. The chain's CDR3 is CAISVGGDPQETQYF. In DNA, the CDR3 is TGTGCCATCAGTGTGGGGGGAGACCCCCAAGAGACCCAGTACTTC.

V usage is TRBV10-3 and J usage is TRBJ2-1; 10 positions match TRBD1. V was clipped by 4 bases and J by 2 bases; unmatched bases: 5. CDR1 is ENHRY and CDR2 is SYGVKD in the germline V gene. CDR3 length: 16 residues. CDR3 protein: CAISGPGQGTYNEQFF. The CDR3 DNA is TGTGCCATCAGTGGTCCGGGACAGGGGACCTACAATGAGCAGTTCTTC.

V and J are TRBV27 and TRBJ1-6; a weak D match, TRBD1 (5 bases). Trimming cost V 7 bases and J 7 bases, with 17 bases left between them. Germline loops: CDR1 MNHEY, CDR2 SMNVEV (reference sequence). This CDR3 has 15 residues. This CDR3 is CASTRDSGGNSPLHF. CDR3 in DNA: TGTGCCAGCACCCGGGACTCCGGAGGGAATTCACCCCTCCACTTT.

The sample holds a few counts of this clone. The chain joins TRBV3-1 (or the pseudogene TRBV3-2) to TRBJ1-2, with D hard to call. Germline assignment: CDR1 LGHDT and CDR2 YNNKEL (reference sequence). The CDR3 spans 15 residues. Trimming cost V 1 base and J 0 bases, with 9 bases left between them. CDR3 coding DNA: TGTGCCAGCAGCCAAGCAGGCAGAGCTAACTATGGCTACACCTTC. This encodes CASSQAGRANYGYTF.